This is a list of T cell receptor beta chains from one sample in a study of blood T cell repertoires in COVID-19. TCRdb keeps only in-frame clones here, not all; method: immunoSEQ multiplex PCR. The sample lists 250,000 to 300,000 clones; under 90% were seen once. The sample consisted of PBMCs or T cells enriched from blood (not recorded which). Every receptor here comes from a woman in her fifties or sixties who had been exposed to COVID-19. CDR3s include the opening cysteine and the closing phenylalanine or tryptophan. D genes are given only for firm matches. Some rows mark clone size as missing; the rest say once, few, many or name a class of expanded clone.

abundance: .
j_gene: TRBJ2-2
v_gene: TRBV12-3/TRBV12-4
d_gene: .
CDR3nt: TGTGCCAGCAGTTTAGCGCAGGACGGGGAGCTGTTTTTT
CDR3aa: CASSLAQDGELFF

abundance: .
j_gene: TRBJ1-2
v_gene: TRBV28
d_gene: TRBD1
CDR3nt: TGTGCCAGCAGTCCCCTAGGGGGCTCAGACTATGGCTACACCTTC
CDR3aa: CASSPLGGSDYGYTF

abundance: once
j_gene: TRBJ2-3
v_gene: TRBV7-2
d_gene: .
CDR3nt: TGTGCCAGCAGCTTTTGGGCGACAGATACGCAGTATTTT
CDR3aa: CASSFWATDTQYF

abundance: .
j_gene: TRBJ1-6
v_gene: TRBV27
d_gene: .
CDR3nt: TGTGCCAGCAGAGGACCCGACAGGACTAATTCACCCCTCCACTTT
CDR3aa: CASRGPDRTNSPLHF

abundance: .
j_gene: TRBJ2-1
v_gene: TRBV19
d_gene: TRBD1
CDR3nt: TGTGCCAGTAGTATAGGTCCGGGACAGGCCAAAAATGAGCAGTTCTTC
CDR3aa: CASSIGPGQAKNEQFF

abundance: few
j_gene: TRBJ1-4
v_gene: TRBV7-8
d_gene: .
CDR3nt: TGTGCCAGCAGCTTAGCGTTTTCAGGGTTAGCAACAACTAATGAAAAACTGTTTTTT
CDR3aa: CASSLAFSGLATTNEKLFF

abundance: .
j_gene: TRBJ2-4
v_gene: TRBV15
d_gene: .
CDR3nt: TGTGCCACCAGCAGAGTCAGTCTCAGGGGGGAGAACATTCAGTACTTC
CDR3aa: CATSRVSLRGENIQYF

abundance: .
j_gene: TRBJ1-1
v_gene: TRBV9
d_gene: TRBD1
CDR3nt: TGTGCCAGCAGCGGACAGGGCCCGAACACTGAAGCTTTCTTT
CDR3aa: CASSGQGPNTEAFF

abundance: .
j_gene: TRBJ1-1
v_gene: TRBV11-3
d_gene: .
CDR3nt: TGTGCCAGCAGCCCAGGGGCCAACACTGAAGCTTTCTTT
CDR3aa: CASSPGANTEAFF

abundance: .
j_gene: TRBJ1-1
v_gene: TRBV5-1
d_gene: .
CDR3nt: TGCGCCAGCAGCTTGGCCGGGATTCCCATGAACACTGAAGCTTTCTTT
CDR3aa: CASSLAGIPMNTEAFF

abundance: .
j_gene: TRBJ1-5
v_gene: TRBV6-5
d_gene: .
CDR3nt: TGTGCCAGCAGTTACTCATGGTCGGAGCCCCAGCATTTT
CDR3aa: CASSYSWSEPQHF

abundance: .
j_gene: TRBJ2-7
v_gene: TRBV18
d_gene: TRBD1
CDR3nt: TGTGCCAGCTCACCAGACAGGGGCGAGCAGTACTTC
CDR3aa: CASSPDRGEQYF

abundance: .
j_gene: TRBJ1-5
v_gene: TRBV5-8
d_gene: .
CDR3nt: TGTGCCAGCAGCAAGGGGCCCAATCAGCCCCAGCATTTT
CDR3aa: CASSKGPNQPQHF

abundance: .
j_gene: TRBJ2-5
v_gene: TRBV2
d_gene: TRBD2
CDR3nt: TGTGCCAGCGGAGAACTAGCGCTCCAGACCCAGTACTTC
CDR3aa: CASGELALQTQYF

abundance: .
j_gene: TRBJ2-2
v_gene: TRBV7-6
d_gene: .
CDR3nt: TGTGCCAGCAGCTTACGGCTAGTTGGGACCGGGGAGCTGTTTTTT
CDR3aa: CASSLRLVGTGELFF

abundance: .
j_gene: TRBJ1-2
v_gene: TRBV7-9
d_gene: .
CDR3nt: TGTGCCAGCAGCTCCAGGGCCGGGTCTGGGAATGGCTACACCTTC
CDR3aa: CASSSRAGSGNGYTF

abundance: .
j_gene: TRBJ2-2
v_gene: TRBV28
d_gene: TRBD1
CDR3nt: TGTGCCGGGCAGAGTGGACAGGGCGGGGAGCTGTTTTTT
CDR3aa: CAGQSGQGGELFF

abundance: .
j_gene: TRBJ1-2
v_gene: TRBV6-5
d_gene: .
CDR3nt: TGTGCCAGCAGTTACTCGAGAGGGACTAACTATGGCTACACCTTC
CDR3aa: CASSYSRGTNYGYTF

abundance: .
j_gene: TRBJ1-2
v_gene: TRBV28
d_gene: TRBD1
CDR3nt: TGTGCCAGCAGTCTTTTGGGGACAGGGGGTACTATTGGCTATGGCTACACCTTC
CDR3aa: CASSLLGTGGTIGYGYTF

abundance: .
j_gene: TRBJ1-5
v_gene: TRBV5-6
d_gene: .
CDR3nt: TGTGCCAGCAGCTTGGAAGGGGGCAATCAGCCCCAGCATTTT
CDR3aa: CASSLEGGNQPQHF

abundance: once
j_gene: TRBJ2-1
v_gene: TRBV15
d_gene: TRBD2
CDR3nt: TGTGCCACCAGCAGAGATTGGTTAGCGGGGGCCTACAATGAGCAGTTCTTC
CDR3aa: CATSRDWLAGAYNEQFF

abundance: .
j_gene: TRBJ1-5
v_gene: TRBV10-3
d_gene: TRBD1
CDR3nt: TGTGCCATCAGTCGGACAGGGGGCGACCAGCCCCAGCATTTT
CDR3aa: CAISRTGGDQPQHF

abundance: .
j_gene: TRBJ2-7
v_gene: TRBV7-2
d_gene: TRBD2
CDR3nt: TGTGCCAGCAGCCCTAGCGGGGGACCCACCTACGAGCAGTACTTC
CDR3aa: CASSPSGGPTYEQYF

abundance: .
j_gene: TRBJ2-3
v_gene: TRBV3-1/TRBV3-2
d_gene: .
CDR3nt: TGTGCCAGCAGCCGGGGGGTGCGGGGCACAGATACGCAGTATTTT
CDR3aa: CASSRGVRGTDTQYF

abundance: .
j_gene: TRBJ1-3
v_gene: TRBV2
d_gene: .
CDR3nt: TGTGCCAGCAGTGATTATACAGGGCGCTCTGGAAACACCATATATTTT
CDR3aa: CASSDYTGRSGNTIYF

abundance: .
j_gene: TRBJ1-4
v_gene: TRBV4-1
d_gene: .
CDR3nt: TGCGCCAGCAGCCAAGATGGGATCAGGGGCGCTAATGAAAAACTGTTTTTT
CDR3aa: CASSQDGIRGANEKLFF

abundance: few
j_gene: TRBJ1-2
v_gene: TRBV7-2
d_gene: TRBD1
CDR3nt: TGTGCCAGCACCCTGGACCGGACTCAGGGGGCCTACACCTTC
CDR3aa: CASTLDRTQGAYTF

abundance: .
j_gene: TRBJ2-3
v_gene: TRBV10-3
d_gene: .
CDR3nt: TGTGCCATCAGTGAGTCTGCTAGATCCGGAGATACGCAGTATTTT
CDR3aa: CAISESARSGDTQYF

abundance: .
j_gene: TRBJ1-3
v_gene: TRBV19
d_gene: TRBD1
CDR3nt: TGTGCCAGAGTTCGAATGACAGGGTCTGGAAACACCATATATTTT
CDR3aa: CARVRMTGSGNTIYF

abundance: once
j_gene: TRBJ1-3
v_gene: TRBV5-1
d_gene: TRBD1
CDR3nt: TGCGCCAGCAGTGACGAGGACAGGGGAAACACCATATATTTT
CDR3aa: CASSDEDRGNTIYF

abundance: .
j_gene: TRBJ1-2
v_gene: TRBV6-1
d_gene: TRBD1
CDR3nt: TGTGCCAGCAGTGACAGGGGGCTAGGCTATGGCTACACCTTC
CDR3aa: CASSDRGLGYGYTF

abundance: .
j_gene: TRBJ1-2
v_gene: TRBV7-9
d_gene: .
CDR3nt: TGTGCCAGCAGCTCTATAAACTCAGGCTTACGCAACTATGGCTACACCTTC
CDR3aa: CASSSINSGLRNYGYTF

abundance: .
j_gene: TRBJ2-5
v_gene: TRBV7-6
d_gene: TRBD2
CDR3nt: TGTGCCAGCAGCTCTCTAGCGGGGCCCCAAGAGACCCAGTACTTC
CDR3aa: CASSSLAGPQETQYF

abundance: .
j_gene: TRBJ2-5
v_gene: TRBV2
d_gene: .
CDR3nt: TGTGCCAGCAGTTCTCAGGGCGTACGAGAGACCCAGTACTTC
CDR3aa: CASSSQGVRETQYF

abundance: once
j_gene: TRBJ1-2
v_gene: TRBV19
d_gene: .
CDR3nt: TGTGCCAGTAGTAGAAGCAGGGTAGGCTCACATGGCTACACCTTC
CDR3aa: CASSRSRVGSHGYTF

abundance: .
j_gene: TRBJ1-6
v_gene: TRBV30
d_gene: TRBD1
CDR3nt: TGTGCCTGGAGTCCAGACAGGGCCTATAATTCACCCCTCCACTTT
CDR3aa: CAWSPDRAYNSPLHF

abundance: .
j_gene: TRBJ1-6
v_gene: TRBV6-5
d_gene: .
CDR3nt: TGTGCCAGCAGTTCGAGGGGGAAGAGCAATAATTCACCCCTCCACTTT
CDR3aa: CASSSRGKSNNSPLHF

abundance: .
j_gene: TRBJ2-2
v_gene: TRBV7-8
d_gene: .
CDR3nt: TGTGCCAGCAGCCCGACTCCCGGGGAGCTGTTTTTT
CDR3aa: CASSPTPGELFF

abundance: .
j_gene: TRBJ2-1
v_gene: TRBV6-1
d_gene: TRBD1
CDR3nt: TGTGCCAGCAGTGAAGAGGGACAGCACTACAATGAGCAGTTCTTC
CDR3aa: CASSEEGQHYNEQFF

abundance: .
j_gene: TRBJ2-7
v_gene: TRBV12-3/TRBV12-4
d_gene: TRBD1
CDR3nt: TGTGCCAGCAGTATGGGACAGACCTACGAGCAGTACTTC
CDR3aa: CASSMGQTYEQYF

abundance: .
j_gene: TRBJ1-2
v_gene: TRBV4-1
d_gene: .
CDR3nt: TGCGCCAGCAGCCGCCGACAGGTCAGGGTAGAAGGCTACACCTTC
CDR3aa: CASSRRQVRVEGYTF

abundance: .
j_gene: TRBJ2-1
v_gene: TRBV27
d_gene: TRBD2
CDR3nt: TGTGCCAGCAGTTTATCGGCGGGGGGTCACAATGAGCAGTTCTTC
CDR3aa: CASSLSAGGHNEQFF

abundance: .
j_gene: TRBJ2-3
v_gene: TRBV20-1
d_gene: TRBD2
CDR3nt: TGCAGTGCTAGTGAGGGAGCGGGGGCAGATACGCAGTATTTT
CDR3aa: CSASEGAGADTQYF

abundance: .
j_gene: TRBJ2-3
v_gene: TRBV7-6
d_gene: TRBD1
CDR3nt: TGTGCCAGCAGCAACGCCCCCCGGGACAGGTCTACAGATACGCAGTATTTT
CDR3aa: CASSNAPRDRSTDTQYF

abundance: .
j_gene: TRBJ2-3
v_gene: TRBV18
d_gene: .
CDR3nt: TGTGCCAGCTCACTCACGACAGGACCGACAGATACGCAGTATTTT
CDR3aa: CASSLTTGPTDTQYF

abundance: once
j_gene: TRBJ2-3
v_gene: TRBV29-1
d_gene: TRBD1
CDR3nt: TGCAGCGTTAGGACCGGGACAGGGGGCCCAGATACGCAGTATTTT
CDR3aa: CSVRTGTGGPDTQYF

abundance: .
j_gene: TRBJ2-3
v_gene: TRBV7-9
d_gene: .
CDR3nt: TGTGCCAGCAGCTTATGGGTTACCCAGGGGAGCGCAGATACGCAGTATTTT
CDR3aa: CASSLWVTQGSADTQYF

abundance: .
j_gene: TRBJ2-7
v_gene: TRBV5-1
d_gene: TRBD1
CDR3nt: TGCGCCAGCAGCACCGGGACAGGTCACTACGAGCAGTACTTC
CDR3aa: CASSTGTGHYEQYF

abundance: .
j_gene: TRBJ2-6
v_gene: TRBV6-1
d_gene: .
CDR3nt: TGTGCCAGCAGTGAAAGCCAGCGCCACGTCCTGACTTTC
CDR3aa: CASSESQRHVLTF

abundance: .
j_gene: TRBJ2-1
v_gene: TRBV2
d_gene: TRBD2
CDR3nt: TGTGCCAGCAGGACTAGCGGGGGGGCCTCTGAGCAGTTCTTC
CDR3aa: CASRTSGGASEQFF

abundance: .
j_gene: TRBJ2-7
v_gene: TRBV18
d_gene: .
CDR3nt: TGTGCCAGCTCACCGGGCCACCCTAACGAGCAGTACTTC
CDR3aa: CASSPGHPNEQYF

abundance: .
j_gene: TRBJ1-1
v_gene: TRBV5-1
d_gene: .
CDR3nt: TGCGCCAGCAGCTTGGACGGGCGGGACACTGAAGCTTTCTTT
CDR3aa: CASSLDGRDTEAFF

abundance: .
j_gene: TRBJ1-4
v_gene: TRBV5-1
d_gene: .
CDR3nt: TGCGCCAGGGGAGGGGACGAGGGGGAGCGCCACGGTGAAAAACTGTTTTTT
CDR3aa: CARGGDEGERHGEKLFF

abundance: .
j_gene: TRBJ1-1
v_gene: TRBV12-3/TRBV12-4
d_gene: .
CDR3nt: TGTGCCAGCAGCAATCAGGGTAGTAGTGAAGCTTTCTTT
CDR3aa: CASSNQGSSEAFF